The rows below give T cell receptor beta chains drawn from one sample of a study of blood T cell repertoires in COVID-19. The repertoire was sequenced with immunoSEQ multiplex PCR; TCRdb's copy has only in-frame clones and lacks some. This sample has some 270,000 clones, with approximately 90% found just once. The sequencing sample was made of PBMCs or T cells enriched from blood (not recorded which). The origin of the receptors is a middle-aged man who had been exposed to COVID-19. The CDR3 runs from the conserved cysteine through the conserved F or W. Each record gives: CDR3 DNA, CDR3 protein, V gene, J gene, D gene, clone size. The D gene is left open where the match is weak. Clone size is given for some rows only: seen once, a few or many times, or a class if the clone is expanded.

CDR3nt: TGTGCCAGCAGCTTGGGGCTGGTTTCGGGTGAAGCTTTCTTT
CDR3aa: CASSLGLVSGEAFF
v_gene: TRBV5-5
j_gene: TRBJ1-1
d_gene: -
abundance: -

CDR3nt: TGTGCCAGCAGCCTAAACAGAGACAATGAGCAGTTCTTC
CDR3aa: CASSLNRDNEQFF
v_gene: TRBV7-9
j_gene: TRBJ2-1
d_gene: -
abundance: -

CDR3nt: TGCGCCAGCAACTTTATACGAACTAGCGGGAGGGAGACCCAGTACTTC
CDR3aa: CASNFIRTSGRETQYF
v_gene: TRBV5-1
j_gene: TRBJ2-5
d_gene: TRBD2
abundance: once

CDR3nt: TGTGCCAGCAGCTCTAGCGGGAGGGCGCAGTTCTTC
CDR3aa: CASSSSGRAQFF
v_gene: TRBV7-9
j_gene: TRBJ2-1
d_gene: TRBD2
abundance: -

CDR3nt: TGCGCCAGCAGCTTGCAGCGGGAGGGTGACGAGCAGTACTTC
CDR3aa: CASSLQREGDEQYF
v_gene: TRBV5-1
j_gene: TRBJ2-7
d_gene: TRBD2
abundance: -

CDR3nt: TGTGCCAGCAGCCAAGAACGGAATTCACCCCTCCACTTT
CDR3aa: CASSQERNSPLHF
v_gene: TRBV4-2
j_gene: TRBJ1-6
d_gene: -
abundance: -

CDR3nt: TGTGCCAGCAGTGAATCGCCAGGGGGCTCTTCCGGGGAGCTGTTTTTT
CDR3aa: CASSESPGGSSGELFF
v_gene: TRBV6-1
j_gene: TRBJ2-2
d_gene: TRBD1
abundance: -

CDR3nt: TGCGCCAGCAGCCAAGATATTGAGGGCGAGCAGTACTTC
CDR3aa: CASSQDIEGEQYF
v_gene: TRBV4-1
j_gene: TRBJ2-7
d_gene: -
abundance: -

CDR3nt: TGTGCCACCAGAAACAGGGCGCTGAACACTGAAGCTTTCTTT
CDR3aa: CATRNRALNTEAFF
v_gene: TRBV27
j_gene: TRBJ1-1
d_gene: -
abundance: few

CDR3nt: TGCGCCAGCAGTGAACGCGCGGCCCAGCATTTT
CDR3aa: CASSERAAQHF
v_gene: TRBV10-1
j_gene: TRBJ1-5
d_gene: -
abundance: -

CDR3nt: TGTGCCAGCAGTTCCGAGGACAGGGCTTTTGGCTACACCTTC
CDR3aa: CASSSEDRAFGYTF
v_gene: TRBV6-5
j_gene: TRBJ1-2
d_gene: TRBD1
abundance: -

CDR3nt: TGTGCCAGCAGGCGGTCTTCATACACTGAAGCTTTCTTT
CDR3aa: CASRRSSYTEAFF
v_gene: TRBV28
j_gene: TRBJ1-1
d_gene: -
abundance: -

CDR3nt: TGTGCCAGCAGTCAACTAGCGGGAGGGCCCGGCGAGCAGTACTTC
CDR3aa: CASSQLAGGPGEQYF
v_gene: TRBV28
j_gene: TRBJ2-7
d_gene: TRBD2
abundance: -

CDR3nt: TGTGCCAGCAGCTTAAGCGGGAGCAAGACCCAGTACTTC
CDR3aa: CASSLSGSKTQYF
v_gene: TRBV7-9
j_gene: TRBJ2-5
d_gene: TRBD2
abundance: -

CDR3nt: TGTGCCAGCAGCACGCGACTGAGCTCTGGAAACACCATATATTTT
CDR3aa: CASSTRLSSGNTIYF
v_gene: TRBV11-2
j_gene: TRBJ1-3
d_gene: -
abundance: -

CDR3nt: TGTGCCTGGAGTGAGGGTTTCAGCGGGTTTTACAATGAGCAGTTCTTC
CDR3aa: CAWSEGFSGFYNEQFF
v_gene: TRBV30
j_gene: TRBJ2-1
d_gene: -
abundance: -

CDR3nt: TGTGCCAGCAGCGTAGTGAGCACAGACACTGAAGCTTTCTTT
CDR3aa: CASSVVSTDTEAFF
v_gene: TRBV9
j_gene: TRBJ1-1
d_gene: -
abundance: -

CDR3nt: TGTGCCAGCAGTAAACAGGCTGGAAACACCATATATTTT
CDR3aa: CASSKQAGNTIYF
v_gene: TRBV12-3/TRBV12-4
j_gene: TRBJ1-3
d_gene: -
abundance: -

CDR3nt: TGTGCCAGCAGTTCCGGGACAGGGGGGCGCAATCAGCCCCAGCATTTT
CDR3aa: CASSSGTGGRNQPQHF
v_gene: TRBV28
j_gene: TRBJ1-5
d_gene: TRBD1
abundance: -

CDR3nt: TGTGCCAGCAGCCCAAACCCAGGGTCTGGAAACACCATATATTTT
CDR3aa: CASSPNPGSGNTIYF
v_gene: TRBV7-9
j_gene: TRBJ1-3
d_gene: -
abundance: once

CDR3nt: TGTGCCAGTACCGCGAGGCCCTTAGGGGGAGTCGGTCGGGGTAGCGAGCAGTACTTC
CDR3aa: CASTARPLGGVGRGSEQYF
v_gene: TRBV19
j_gene: TRBJ2-7
d_gene: -
abundance: -

CDR3nt: TGTGCCAGCAGTGGTCGGGGTAGCGGGACCTACGAGCAGTACTTC
CDR3aa: CASSGRGSGTYEQYF
v_gene: TRBV27
j_gene: TRBJ2-7
d_gene: TRBD2
abundance: -

CDR3nt: TGTGCCAGCAGCAAGACAGTGAACACTGAAGCTTTCTTT
CDR3aa: CASSKTVNTEAFF
v_gene: TRBV7-2
j_gene: TRBJ1-1
d_gene: -
abundance: -

CDR3nt: TGCGCCAGCAGCCAAGTGGGCGGGGGGAACACTGAAGCTTTCTTT
CDR3aa: CASSQVGGGNTEAFF
v_gene: TRBV4-1
j_gene: TRBJ1-1
d_gene: -
abundance: -

CDR3nt: TGTGCCAGCAGCTTACAGGGGCGGGGGCCCCAGCATTTT
CDR3aa: CASSLQGRGPQHF
v_gene: TRBV5-6
j_gene: TRBJ1-5
d_gene: TRBD1
abundance: once

CDR3nt: TGTGCCAGCAGCTCCGCAGGGGCGACAAATGAAAAACTGTTTTTT
CDR3aa: CASSSAGATNEKLFF
v_gene: TRBV5-5
j_gene: TRBJ1-4
d_gene: -
abundance: -

CDR3nt: TGTGCCAGCAGAGTTTACAGGGATAGCAATCAGCCCCAGCATTTT
CDR3aa: CASRVYRDSNQPQHF
v_gene: TRBV2
j_gene: TRBJ1-5
d_gene: -
abundance: -

CDR3nt: TGCGCCAGCAGTGAAGCGGGAGTAGAGACCCAGTACTTC
CDR3aa: CASSEAGVETQYF
v_gene: TRBV5-1
j_gene: TRBJ2-5
d_gene: TRBD2
abundance: -

CDR3nt: TGTGCCAGTAGTACCGAGACTATTGAGCAGTTCTTC
CDR3aa: CASSTETIEQFF
v_gene: TRBV19
j_gene: TRBJ2-1
d_gene: -
abundance: -

CDR3nt: TGTGCCAGCAGCTTAGAGGGAGCGGGAGGGTTGAGGGAGCAGTACTTC
CDR3aa: CASSLEGAGGLREQYF
v_gene: TRBV7-2
j_gene: TRBJ2-7
d_gene: TRBD2
abundance: -

CDR3nt: TGTGCCAGCAGCGTAGATCCGGCGGGCTATGGCTACACCTTC
CDR3aa: CASSVDPAGYGYTF
v_gene: TRBV9
j_gene: TRBJ1-2
d_gene: -
abundance: -

CDR3nt: TGTGCCAGCAGCTTAAGCCAATACACTGAAGCTTTCTTT
CDR3aa: CASSLSQYTEAFF
v_gene: TRBV7-9
j_gene: TRBJ1-1
d_gene: -
abundance: -

CDR3nt: TGCGCCAGCAGCCAAGCAGACAGGGGGTTACAAGATACGCAGTATTTT
CDR3aa: CASSQADRGLQDTQYF
v_gene: TRBV4-1
j_gene: TRBJ2-3
d_gene: TRBD1
abundance: -

CDR3nt: TGTGCCAGCAGTGAAGGGTGGGGGGGTGAGTGGAACACTGAAGCTTTCTTT
CDR3aa: CASSEGWGGEWNTEAFF
v_gene: TRBV6-1
j_gene: TRBJ1-1
d_gene: -
abundance: -

CDR3nt: TGTGCCAGCAGTGAAGGGGTTGGAGGCTACGAGCAGTACTTC
CDR3aa: CASSEGVGGYEQYF
v_gene: TRBV2
j_gene: TRBJ2-7
d_gene: -
abundance: once

CDR3nt: TGCGCCAGCAGCTTGGCCTCGTCAGTCGAAAAACTGTTTTTT
CDR3aa: CASSLASSVEKLFF
v_gene: TRBV5-1
j_gene: TRBJ1-4
d_gene: -
abundance: -

CDR3nt: TGTGCCAGCAGTCCACTAGCGGTCCTAGTGACAGATACGCAGTATTTT
CDR3aa: CASSPLAVLVTDTQYF
v_gene: TRBV27
j_gene: TRBJ2-3
d_gene: TRBD2
abundance: -

CDR3nt: TGTGCCAGCAGTCCTGGAGGTGATACGCAGTATTTT
CDR3aa: CASSPGGDTQYF
v_gene: TRBV27
j_gene: TRBJ2-3
d_gene: -
abundance: -

CDR3nt: TGTGCCAGCAGCCAAGACGGAGGGGTCCAGCCCCAGCATTTT
CDR3aa: CASSQDGGVQPQHF
v_gene: TRBV3-1/TRBV3-2
j_gene: TRBJ1-5
d_gene: -
abundance: -

CDR3nt: TGTGCCAGCAGCTTAGGCTACACAGATACGCAGTATTTT
CDR3aa: CASSLGYTDTQYF
v_gene: TRBV7-9
j_gene: TRBJ2-3
d_gene: -
abundance: -

CDR3nt: TGCGCCAGCACCGGGACTAGCGGGAGTAGTTCCTACAATGAGCAGTTCTTC
CDR3aa: CASTGTSGSSSYNEQFF
v_gene: TRBV5-1
j_gene: TRBJ2-1
d_gene: TRBD2
abundance: -

CDR3nt: TGTGCCATCACACAGGGAACCGGGGAGCTGTTTTTT
CDR3aa: CAITQGTGELFF
v_gene: TRBV10-3
j_gene: TRBJ2-2
d_gene: -
abundance: -

CDR3nt: TGTGCCAGTAGTATGCAGGGGGTGGGTCAGCCCCAGCATTTT
CDR3aa: CASSMQGVGQPQHF
v_gene: TRBV19
j_gene: TRBJ1-5
d_gene: TRBD1
abundance: -

CDR3nt: TGTGCCAGCAGGGCCGAGGATTCGGCCCCCAATGAGCAGTTCTTC
CDR3aa: CASRAEDSAPNEQFF
v_gene: TRBV6-4
j_gene: TRBJ2-1
d_gene: -
abundance: -

CDR3nt: TGCGCCAGCAGCCAGCGGGAGACCGGGGAGCTGTTTTTT
CDR3aa: CASSQRETGELFF
v_gene: TRBV4-1
j_gene: TRBJ2-2
d_gene: TRBD2
abundance: -

CDR3nt: TGTGCCAGCACCTCCGGGGGTGGAGTAGTGTGGTTCTTC
CDR3aa: CASTSGGGVVWFF
v_gene: TRBV2
j_gene: TRBJ2-1
d_gene: -
abundance: -

CDR3nt: TGTGCCAGTAGTATTGTGGAGCGGAAGCAGTTCTTC
CDR3aa: CASSIVERKQFF
v_gene: TRBV19
j_gene: TRBJ2-1
d_gene: -
abundance: -

CDR3nt: TGTGCCTTGGGGACAGGCAACGTCCTGACTTTC
CDR3aa: CALGTGNVLTF
v_gene: TRBV30
j_gene: TRBJ2-6
d_gene: TRBD1
abundance: -

CDR3nt: TGTGCCAGCAGCCCGAGACAGGGTAATGAAAAACTGTTTTTT
CDR3aa: CASSPRQGNEKLFF
v_gene: TRBV3-1/TRBV3-2
j_gene: TRBJ1-4
d_gene: TRBD1
abundance: once

CDR3nt: TGTGCCAGCAGTTCCCAGGGTAGCGGAGGTACGGAGACCCAGTACTTC
CDR3aa: CASSSQGSGGTETQYF
v_gene: TRBV6-2/TRBV6-3
j_gene: TRBJ2-5
d_gene: -
abundance: once

CDR3nt: TGTGCTAGTGGTTTGACCCGACAGGGCCTCTGGTTCGATGAGCAGTTCTTC
CDR3aa: CASGLTRQGLWFDEQFF
v_gene: TRBV12-5
j_gene: TRBJ2-1
d_gene: TRBD1
abundance: once

CDR3nt: TGCGCCAGCAGCTTTACTAGCTGGGAAGAGACCCAGTACTTC
CDR3aa: CASSFTSWEETQYF
v_gene: TRBV5-1
j_gene: TRBJ2-5
d_gene: -
abundance: -